A single sample is the source of the 23 T cell receptor beta chains below, sequenced in a study of T cell repertoires in breast cancer. The expanded emulsion RT-PCR method captured paired alpha and beta chains from CD8+ T cells. Unpaired genes were suppressed by blocking oligonucleotides during a second nested PCR. Via MiXCR, TCRdb re-called the emulsion pairing reads, giving one row per CDR3 protein. This sample yields approximately 40,000 distinct CDR3 sequences, of which 45% to 55% are seen a single time; less than 70% belongs to the top ten. The sample comprised CD8+ T cells. These receptors were collected from a pool of human donors with breast cancer or a healthy control (not recorded which).

As to this clonotype: A clone one base away is much larger, so this may be a read error. The chain uses TRBV28 and TRBJ2-3; 8 bases are shared with TRBD2. V gave up 5 bases and J gave up 6 bases; unmatched junction bases: 10. The CDR3 sequence is 15 residues long. The germline gives CDR1 MDHEN, CDR2 SYDVKM. The CDR3 bases are TGTGCCAGCAGTCTCAGGGGACTAGAGATGGATACGCAGTATTTT. Amino acids: CASSLRGLEMDTQYF. Full variable domain (rest looked up from reference TRBV28 and TRBJ2-3): DVKVTQSSRYLVKRTGEKVFLECVQDMDHENMFWYRQDPGLGLRLIYFSYDVKMKEKGDIPEGYSVSREKKERFSLILESASTNQTSMYLCASSLRGLEMDTQYFGPGTRLTVL.

This clonotype was counted once. The CDR3 does not close with the conserved phenylalanine or tryptophan, likely indicating a read error. The chain has TRBV15 and TRBJ2-5, with 7 nucleotides matching TRBD2. The CDR3 runs to 14 residues. Germline V gene sequence: CDR1 LNHNV, CDR2 YYDKDF (reference sequence). V was pared by 4 bases and J by 2 bases, with 4 bases of the junction left unmatched. The CDR3 DNA follows: TGTGCCACCAGCACCGGACTAGATCAAGAGACCCAGTACCTC. Protein sequence: CATSTGLDQETQYL.

The chain is built from TRBV19 and TRBJ2-1, with 7 nucleotides matching TRBD2. Unmatched junction bases numbered 4, after V lost 2 bases and J lost 3 bases. This CDR3 is built from 15 residues. Germline lookup yields CDR1 LNHDA and CDR2 SQIVND (reference sequence). The CDR3 protein is CASSIRLADYNEQFF. The CDR3 nucleotides read TGTGCCAGTAGTATAAGGCTAGCGGACTACAATGAGCAGTTCTTC.

The chain uses TRBV12-3 or TRBV12-4 and TRBJ1-2; D gene ambiguous. The V end was cut by 6 bases, the J end by 7 bases, with 15 bases between. CDR3 length: 13 amino acids. CDR3 in amino acids: CASSRTSSRGYTF. CDR3 sequence (DNA): TGTGCCAGCAGCCGGACCTCCTCGCGTGGCTACACCTTC.

The table lists this clonotype with a count of one. A read error may be the cause here, since a much bigger clone is one base away. The chain uses TRBV29-1 and TRBJ2-5, with 8 nucleotides matching TRBD2. V was clipped by 6 bases and J by 7 bases; unmatched bases: 10. The CDR3 runs to 13 residues. Germline V gene data show CDR1 as SQVTM and CDR2 as ANQGSEA. This CDR3 reads CSVRNGRARTQYF. The DNA of the CDR3 is TGCAGCGTCCGTAACGGGAGGGCGAGGACCCAGTACTTC. The whole variable domain, remainder taken from reference TRBV29-1 and TRBJ2-5, is SAVISQKPSRDICQRGTSLTIQCQVDSQVTMMFWYRQQPGQSLTLIATANQGSEATYESGFVIDKFPISRPNLTFSTLTVSNMSPEDSSIYLCSVRNGRARTQYFGPGTRLLVL.

The chain links TRBV18 to TRBJ2-7; TRBD2 might be the D (7 bases). V was cut by 1 base and J by 4 bases, with 14 bases left in between. The CDR3 is 15 residues long. Per the germline V gene, CDR1 is KGHSH and CDR2 is LQKENI. The CDR3 DNA reads TGTGCCAGCTCACCACAGGGGGGGCAGCAGTACGAGCAGTACTTC. Encoded protein: CASSPQGGQQYEQYF.

The chain combines TRBV12-3 or TRBV12-4 with TRBJ2-3; tentative D call: TRBD2 (5 bases). This CDR3 comprises 12 residues. Trimming took 8 bases from V and 2 from J, leaving 8 bases between them. CDR3 in amino acids: CASHGNTDTQYF. CDR3 DNA sequence: TGTGCCAGCCACGGGAACACAGATACGCAGTATTTT.

The rearrangement links TRBV6-2 or TRBV6-3 to TRBJ2-1, with 15 positions matching TRBD2. The ends lost 0 bases at V and 9 bases at J; junction bases unmatched: 6. The CDR3 is made up of 17 amino acids. The germline CDR1 and CDR2 sequences are MNHEY and SVGEGT. The CDR3 DNA sequence: TGTGCCAGCAGTTACTCCCGAGGACTAGCGGGGGGGGGTGAGCAGTTCTTC. It yields the protein CASSYSRGLAGGGEQFF.

CDR3 DNA sequence: TGTGCCAGCAGCTTCCTGGGCAGCAGTTACTCTGGCTACACCTTC. This encodes CASSFLGSSYSGYTF. The chain couples TRBV5-4 to TRBJ1-2; D gene unclear. This CDR3 is 15 amino acids long. CDR1 is SGHNT and CDR2 is YYREEE in the germline V gene (reference sequence). V was cut by 2 bases and J by 7 bases, with 18 bases left in between.

V and J are TRBV12-3 or TRBV12-4 and TRBJ2-3, with TRBD1 matching over 10 bases. V shed 6 bases, J shed 7 bases, and the junction held 4 bases outside the gene matches. This CDR3 has 13 residues. The CDR3 region is CASSTDRGHTQYF. For the CDR3, the DNA is TGTGCCAGCAGCACAGACAGGGGGCATACGCAGTATTTT.

The CDR3 loop reads CASSYLAGQYNEQFF. The CDR3 DNA sequence: TGTGCCAGCAGCTACCTAGCGGGACAGTACAATGAGCAGTTCTTC. The rearrangement links TRBV7-9 to TRBJ2-1, with 9 bases identical to TRBD2. The germline V gene encodes CDR1 SEHNR and CDR2 FQNEAQ (reference sequence). The CDR3 sequence is 15 residues long. V lost 4 bases, J lost 4 bases, and 5 bases stayed unmatched.

J is TRBJ1-5 and V is TRBV12-3 or TRBV12-4; 8 bases are a match to TRBD1. This CDR3 region has 15 residues. V trimming: 3 bases; J trimming: 6 bases; junction bases outside the gene matches: 7. The CDR3 DNA reads TGTGCCAGCAGTTTGGGAGACAGGGGAACTCAGCCCCAGCATTTT. This gives the protein CASSLGDRGTQPQHF.

This chain uses TRBV6-5 with TRBJ2-1; a weak D match, TRBD1 (5 bases). CDR1 MNHEY and CDR2 SVGAGI come from the germline V gene. This CDR3 is 15 amino acids long. The V end was cut by 6 bases, the J end by 7 bases, with 19 bases between. CDR3 sequence: CASSPPGIEVNEQFF. CDR3 in DNA: TGTGCCAGCAGCCCCCCAGGGATTGAAGTAAATGAGCAGTTCTTC.

Ten or more counts support this clonotype. The chain uses TRBV29-1 and TRBJ1-1; 9 bases are shared with TRBD1. Germline CDR1 reads SQVTM; CDR2 reads ANQGSEA. Unmatched junction bases numbered 4, after V lost 6 bases and J lost 8 bases. This CDR3 comprises 11 residues. The DNA for the CDR3 is TGCAGCGTCGTACAGGGGGCAGAAGCTTTCTTT. It specifies CSVVQGAEAFF.

A note on this clonotype: One junction end does not reproduce the germline sequence, and a read error may be involved. V usage is TRBV20-1 and J usage is TRBJ2-7, with D hard to call. The CDR3 totals 16 residues. CDR1 and CDR2 (germline): DFQATT, SNEGSKA (reference sequence). The CDR3 DNA follows: TGTAGTGCATTCGATCGTCGGGCCACAGTAGGCTACGAGCAGTACTTC. Protein sequence: CSAFDRRATVGYEQYF.

This clonotype was counted between two and nine times. The chain has TRBV6-1 and TRBJ1-4, with 8 bases lining up with TRBD1. The V segment lost 6 bases and the J segment 4 bases; nucleotides outside the gene matches: 4. The CDR3 runs to 14 residues. Germline V lookup: CDR1 MNHNS, CDR2 SASEGT. CDR3 nucleotides: TGTGCCAGCAGCCTCGACAGGGGTAATGAAAAACTGTTTTTT. Its translation is CASSLDRGNEKLFF.

This clonotype has only a few counts. In DNA, the CDR3 is TGTGCCAGCAGCCAGGGGTACATCAATGAGCAGTTCTTC. Translated, it gives CASSQGYINEQFF. V usage is TRBV11-1 and J usage is TRBJ2-1, with D possibly being TRBD1 (6 bases). The CDR3 runs to 13 residues. V shed 5 bases and J shed 6 bases, with 11 bases lying between them. The germline V gene has CDR1 SGHAT and CDR2 FQDESV (reference sequence).

This clonotype was counted a few times. CDR3 protein: CASRYRGLGYGYTF. DNA for the CDR3: TGTGCCAGCAGGTACAGGGGACTTGGCTATGGCTACACCTTC. The chain carries TRBV2 and TRBJ1-2; 7 bases match TRBD1. The V gene's germline CDR1 is SNHLY and CDR2 FYNNEI. CDR3 length: 14 amino acids. With V trimmed by 6 bases and J by 4 bases, 8 bases remained unmatched. Variable domain in full (rest from reference TRBV2 and TRBJ1-2): EPEVTQTPSHQVTQMGQEVILRCVPISNHLYFYWYRQILGQKVEFLVSFYNNEISEKSEIFDDQFSVERPDGSNFTLKIRSTKLEDSAMYFCASRYRGLGYGYTFGSGTRLTVV.

A remark on this clonotype: A clone one base away is much larger, so this may be a read error. V and J are TRBV20-1 and TRBJ2-3; unclear D gene. The V end was cut by 1 base, the J end by 4 bases, with 15 bases between. This CDR3 spans 15 amino acids. The germline V gene encodes CDR1 DFQATT and CDR2 SNEGSKA (reference sequence). CDR3 residues: CSARVAIAEADTQYF. The CDR3 DNA follows: TGCAGTGCTAGAGTGGCGATTGCTGAAGCAGATACGCAGTATTTT.

The chain employs TRBV3-1 and TRBJ2-2; D might be TRBD2 (5 bases). Germline V lookup: CDR1 LGHDT, CDR2 YNNKEL (reference sequence). V was trimmed by 8 bases and J by 9 bases, leaving 10 bases between them. CDR3 size: 11 residues. The CDR3 DNA is TGTGCCAGCGCGCACGGGAGGGAGCTGTTTTTT. Translating gives CASAHGRELFF. Variable domain in full (rest from reference TRBV3-1 and TRBJ2-2): DTAVSQTPKYLVTQMGNDKSIKCEQNLGHDTMYWYKQDSKKFLKIMFSYNNKELIINETVPNRFSPKSPDKAHLNLHINSLELGDSAVYFCASAHGRELFFGEGSRLTVL.

With respect to this clonotype: The junction departs from germline at one end; a sequencing error may be responsible. The CDR3: CASSLSTNAEAFF. CDR3 DNA sequence: TGTGCCAGCAGTTTATCGACGAACGCTGAAGCTTTCTTC. V usage is TRBV27 and J usage is TRBJ1-1, with D hard to call. CDR1 MNHEY and CDR2 SMNVEV come from the germline V gene (reference sequence). CDR3 length: 13 residues.

V gene TRBV7-8 combines with J gene TRBJ1-5; D is undetermined. Trimming took 5 bases from V and 1 from J, leaving 9 bases between them. The germline V gene encodes CDR1 SGHVS and CDR2 FQNEAQ. The CDR3 is made up of 14 amino acids. The DNA for the CDR3 is TGTGCCAGCAGCCCAATGATCAGCAATCAGCCCCAGCATTTT. Translating it yields CASSPMISNQPQHF.

The chain has TRBV5-5 and TRBJ1-1; 8 bases map to TRBD1. V shed 4 bases and J 1 base; nucleotides not matched to a gene: 6. The CDR3 consists of 15 residues. Germline lookup yields CDR1 SGHKS and CDR2 YYEKEE (reference sequence). The CDR3 region has the DNA TGTGCCAGCAGCGTGACAGGGGAGGCGAACACTGAAGCTTTCTTT. This sequence encodes CASSVTGEANTEAFF.